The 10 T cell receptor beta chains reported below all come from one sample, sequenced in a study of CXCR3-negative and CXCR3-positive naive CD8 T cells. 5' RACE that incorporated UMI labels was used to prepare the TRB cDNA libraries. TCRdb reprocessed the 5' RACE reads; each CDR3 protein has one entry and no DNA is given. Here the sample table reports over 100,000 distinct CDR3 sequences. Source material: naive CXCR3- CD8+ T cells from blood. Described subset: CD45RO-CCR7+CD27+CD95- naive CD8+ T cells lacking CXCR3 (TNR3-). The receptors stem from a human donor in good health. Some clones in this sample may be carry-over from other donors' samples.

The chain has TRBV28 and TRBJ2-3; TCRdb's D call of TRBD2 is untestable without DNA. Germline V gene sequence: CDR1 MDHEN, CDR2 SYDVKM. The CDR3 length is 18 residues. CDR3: CASSLLSGLAGGPDTQYF.

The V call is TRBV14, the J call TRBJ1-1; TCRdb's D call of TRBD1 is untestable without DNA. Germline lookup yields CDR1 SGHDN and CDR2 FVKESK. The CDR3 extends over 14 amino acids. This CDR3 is CASSQLQGAIEAFF.

This chain's CDR3 is CASSLDRGENTGELFF. The chain links TRBV5-1 to TRBJ2-2; TCRdb returns TRBD2, unconfirmable since there is no DNA. The length of the CDR3 is 16 residues. The germline V gene encodes CDR1 SGHRS and CDR2 YFSETQ.

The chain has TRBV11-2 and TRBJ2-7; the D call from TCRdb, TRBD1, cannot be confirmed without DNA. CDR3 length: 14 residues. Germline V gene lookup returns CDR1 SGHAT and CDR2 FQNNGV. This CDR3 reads CASSPSGVTYEQYF.

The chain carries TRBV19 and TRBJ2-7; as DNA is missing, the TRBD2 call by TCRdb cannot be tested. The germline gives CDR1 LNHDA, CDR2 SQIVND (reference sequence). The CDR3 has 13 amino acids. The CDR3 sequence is CASSLSVEGEQYF.

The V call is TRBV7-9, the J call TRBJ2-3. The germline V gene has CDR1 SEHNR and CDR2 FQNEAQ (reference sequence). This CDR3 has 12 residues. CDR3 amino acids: CASVLSTDTQYF.

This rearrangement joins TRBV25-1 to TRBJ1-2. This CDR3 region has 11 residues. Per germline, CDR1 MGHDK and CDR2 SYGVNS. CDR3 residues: CASLSRSGYTF.

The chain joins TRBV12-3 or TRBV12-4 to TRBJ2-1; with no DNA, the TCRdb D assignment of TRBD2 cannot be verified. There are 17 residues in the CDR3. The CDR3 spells CASSPPGLAVRLDEQFF.

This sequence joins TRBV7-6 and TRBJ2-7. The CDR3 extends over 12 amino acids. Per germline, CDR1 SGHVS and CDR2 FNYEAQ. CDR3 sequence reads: CASSHLDGEQYF.

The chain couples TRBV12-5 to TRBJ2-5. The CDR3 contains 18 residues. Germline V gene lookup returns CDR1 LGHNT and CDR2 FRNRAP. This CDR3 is CASGLMLRDDGVGETQYF.